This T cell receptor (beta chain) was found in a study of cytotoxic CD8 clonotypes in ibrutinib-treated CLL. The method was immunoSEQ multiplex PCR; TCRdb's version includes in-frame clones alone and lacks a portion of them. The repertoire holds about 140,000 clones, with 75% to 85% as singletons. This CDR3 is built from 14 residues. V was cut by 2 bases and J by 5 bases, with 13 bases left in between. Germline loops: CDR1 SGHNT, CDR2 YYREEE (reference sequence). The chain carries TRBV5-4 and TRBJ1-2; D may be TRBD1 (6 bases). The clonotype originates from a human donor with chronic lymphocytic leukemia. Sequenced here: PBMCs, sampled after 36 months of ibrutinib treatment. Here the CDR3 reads CASSFWGALYGYTF. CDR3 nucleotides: TGTGCCAGCAGCTTTTGGGGGGCGCTTTATGGCTACACCTTC.